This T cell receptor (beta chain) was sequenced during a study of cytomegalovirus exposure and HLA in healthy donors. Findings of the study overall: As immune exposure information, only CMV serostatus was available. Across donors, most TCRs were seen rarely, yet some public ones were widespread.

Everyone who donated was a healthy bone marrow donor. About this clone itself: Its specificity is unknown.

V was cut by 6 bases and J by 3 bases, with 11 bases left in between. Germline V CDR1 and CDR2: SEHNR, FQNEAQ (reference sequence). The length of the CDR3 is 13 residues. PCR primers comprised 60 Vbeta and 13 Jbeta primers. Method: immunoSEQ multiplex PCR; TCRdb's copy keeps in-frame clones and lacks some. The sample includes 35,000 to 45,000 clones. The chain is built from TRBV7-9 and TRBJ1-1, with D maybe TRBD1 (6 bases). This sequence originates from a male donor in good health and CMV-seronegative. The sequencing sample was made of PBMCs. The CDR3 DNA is TGTGCCAGCAGTTCTAACAGGGACACTGAAGCTTTCTTT. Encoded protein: CASSSNRDTEAFF.